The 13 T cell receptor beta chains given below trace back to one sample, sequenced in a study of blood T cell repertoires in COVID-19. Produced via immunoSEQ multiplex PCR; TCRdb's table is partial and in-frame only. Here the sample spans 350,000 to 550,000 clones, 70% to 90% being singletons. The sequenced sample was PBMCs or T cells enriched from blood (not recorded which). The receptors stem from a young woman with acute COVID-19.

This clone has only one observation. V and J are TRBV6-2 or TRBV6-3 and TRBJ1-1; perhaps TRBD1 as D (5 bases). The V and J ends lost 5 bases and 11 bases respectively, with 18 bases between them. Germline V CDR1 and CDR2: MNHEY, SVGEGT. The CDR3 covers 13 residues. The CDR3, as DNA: TGTGCCAGCAGTACATTGACAGCTCTGGGGGCTTTCTTT. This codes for CASSTLTALGAFF.

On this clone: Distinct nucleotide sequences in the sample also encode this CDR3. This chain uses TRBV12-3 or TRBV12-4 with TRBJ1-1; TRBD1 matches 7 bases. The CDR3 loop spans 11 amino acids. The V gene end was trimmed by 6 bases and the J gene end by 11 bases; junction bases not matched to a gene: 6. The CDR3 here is CASSPDREAFF. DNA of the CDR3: TGTGCCAGCAGCCCCGACAGGGAGGCTTTCTTT.

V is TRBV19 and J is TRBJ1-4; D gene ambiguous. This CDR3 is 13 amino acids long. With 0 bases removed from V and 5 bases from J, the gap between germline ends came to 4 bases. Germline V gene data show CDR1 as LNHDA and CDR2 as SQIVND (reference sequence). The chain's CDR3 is CASSIDVNEKLFF. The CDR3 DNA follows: TGTGCCAGTAGTATAGACGTGAATGAAAAACTGTTTTTT.

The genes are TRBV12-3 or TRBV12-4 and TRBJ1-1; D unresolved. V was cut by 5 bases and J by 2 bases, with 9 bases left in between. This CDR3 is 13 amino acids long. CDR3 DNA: TGTGCCAGCAGTGTCGGGAAAAACACTGAAGCTTTCTTT. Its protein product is CASSVGKNTEAFF.

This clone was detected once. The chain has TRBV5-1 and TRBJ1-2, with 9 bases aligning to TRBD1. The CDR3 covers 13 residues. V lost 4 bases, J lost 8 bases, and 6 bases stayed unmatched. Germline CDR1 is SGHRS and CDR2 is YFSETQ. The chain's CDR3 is CASSRTGAGGYTF. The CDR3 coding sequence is TGCGCCAGCAGCAGGACAGGGGCGGGCGGCTACACCTTC.

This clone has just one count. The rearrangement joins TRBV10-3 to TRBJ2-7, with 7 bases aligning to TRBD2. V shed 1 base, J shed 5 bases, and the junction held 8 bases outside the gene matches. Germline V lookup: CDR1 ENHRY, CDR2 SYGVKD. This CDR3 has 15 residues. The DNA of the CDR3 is TGTGCCATCAGTGAGTATGAGGGCGGGAGCGACGAGCAGTACTTC. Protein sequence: CAISEYEGGSDEQYF.

CDR3 protein: CASSQEVRDTQYF. CDR3 coding DNA: TGCGCCAGCAGCCAAGAAGTACGGGATACGCAGTATTTT. The rearrangement links TRBV4-1 to TRBJ2-3; D gene ambiguous. Per the germline V gene, CDR1 is MGHRA and CDR2 is YSYEKL. Trimming took off 0 bases at V and 6 bases at J, with 7 bases between the two ends. This CDR3 spans 13 amino acids.

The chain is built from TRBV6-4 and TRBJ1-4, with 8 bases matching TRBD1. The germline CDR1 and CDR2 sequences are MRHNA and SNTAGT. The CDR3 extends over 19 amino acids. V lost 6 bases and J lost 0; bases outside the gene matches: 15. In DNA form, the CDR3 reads TGTGCCAGCAGCTTTGAGACAGGGGTCCGATTCGCAACTAATGAAAAACTGTTTTTT. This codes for CASSFETGVRFATNEKLFF.

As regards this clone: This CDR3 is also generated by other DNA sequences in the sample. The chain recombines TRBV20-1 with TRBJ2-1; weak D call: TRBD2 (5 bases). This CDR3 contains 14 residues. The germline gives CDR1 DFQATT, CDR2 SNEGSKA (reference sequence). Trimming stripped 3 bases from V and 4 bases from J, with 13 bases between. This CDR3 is CSASSSGVYNEQFF. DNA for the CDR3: TGCAGTGCTAGTTCCAGCGGAGTATACAATGAGCAGTTCTTC.

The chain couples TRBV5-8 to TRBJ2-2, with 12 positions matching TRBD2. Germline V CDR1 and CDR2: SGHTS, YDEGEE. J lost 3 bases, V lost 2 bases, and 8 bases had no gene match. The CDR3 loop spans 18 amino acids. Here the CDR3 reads CASSFLTSGRPYTGELFF. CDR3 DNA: TGTGCCAGCAGCTTCCTGACTAGCGGGAGACCTTACACCGGGGAGCTGTTTTTT.

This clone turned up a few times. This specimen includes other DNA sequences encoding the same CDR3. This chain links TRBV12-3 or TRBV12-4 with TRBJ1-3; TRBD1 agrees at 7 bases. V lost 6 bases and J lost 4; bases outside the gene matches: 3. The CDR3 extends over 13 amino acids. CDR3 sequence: CASSTGAGNTIYF. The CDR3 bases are TGTGCCAGCAGCACAGGGGCGGGAAACACCATATATTTT.

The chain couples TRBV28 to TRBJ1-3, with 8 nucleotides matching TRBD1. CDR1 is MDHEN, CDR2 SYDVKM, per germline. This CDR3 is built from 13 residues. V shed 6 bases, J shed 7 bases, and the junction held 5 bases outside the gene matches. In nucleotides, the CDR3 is TGTGCCAGCAGATTGGACAGGGCCAACACCATATATTTT. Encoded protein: CASRLDRANTIYF.

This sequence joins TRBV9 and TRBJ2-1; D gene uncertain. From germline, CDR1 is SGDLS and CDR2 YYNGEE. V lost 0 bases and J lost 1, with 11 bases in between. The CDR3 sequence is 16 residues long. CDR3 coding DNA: TGTGCCAGCAGCGTAGCCGCAGGCACATCCTACAATGAGCAGTTCTTC. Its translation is CASSVAAGTSYNEQFF.